Below, one TCR beta chain is given with its context. Its antigen is still unknown. Other DNA sequences in this specimen translate into the identical CDR3. The record originates from a study of beta chain features in type 1 diabetes. In the study overall: The examined sorted cells totaled fewer than 110,000,000 across samples. General study points: The naive, central memory and Treg TCRB repertoires looked more alike in patients than they did in healthy donors. VDJ junctions from patients with type 1 diabetes contained fewer insertions and more deletions. Moderate yet significant TCRB CDR3 shortening was seen in Type 1 diabetes patients in all four CD4+ subsets.

CDR3 length equals 14 residues. Trimming stripped 0 bases from V and 0 bases from J, with 7 bases between. From germline, CDR1 is SGHRS and CDR2 YFSETQ. What was sequenced were expressed TCRB transcripts, since all of the isolated RNA had been reverse transcribed. Assay used: immunoSEQ multiplex PCR; TCRdb lists only in-frame clones, some missing. The repertoire includes around 430,000 clones, approximately 28% of them detected once, and 0.06% to 0.07% sits in the top ten. The sequence was obtained from a man aged 18 to 29 in good health. The chain joins TRBV5-1 to TRBJ2-7; D gene ambiguous. Sequencing was carried out using naive CD4+ T cells from blood. CDR3 sequence: CASSLDSTSYEQYF. CDR3 DNA sequence: TGCGCCAGCAGCTTGGACAGTACCTCCTACGAGCAGTACTTC.